This T cell receptor (beta chain) was identified during a study of blood T cell dynamics during melanoma immunotherapy. General study findings and limits: PBMC repertoires of eventual disease-control patients split at W3 into clonality or diversity gains.

Specified time point: pre-treatment baseline. TCRdb's copy holds only in-frame clones and misses some; the assay was immunoSEQ multiplex PCR. The sample includes about 7,200 clones, around 81% seen only once; the top ten take approximately 15%. Concerning this clone: What it recognizes is unknown.

The source material was blood, sampled from a patient treated with checkpoint blockade. This receptor was identified in a human donor with melanoma.

CDR3 sequence: CASSLGTLAYGYTF. The CDR3 nucleotides are TGTGCCAGCAGTTTAGGGACTCTTGCCTATGGCTACACCTTC. This sequence joins TRBV28 and TRBJ1-2; TRBD1 might be the D (5 bases). CDR1 and CDR2 (germline): MDHEN, SYDVKM. V shed 2 bases and J shed 4 bases, with 11 bases lying between them. The CDR3 totals 14 residues.